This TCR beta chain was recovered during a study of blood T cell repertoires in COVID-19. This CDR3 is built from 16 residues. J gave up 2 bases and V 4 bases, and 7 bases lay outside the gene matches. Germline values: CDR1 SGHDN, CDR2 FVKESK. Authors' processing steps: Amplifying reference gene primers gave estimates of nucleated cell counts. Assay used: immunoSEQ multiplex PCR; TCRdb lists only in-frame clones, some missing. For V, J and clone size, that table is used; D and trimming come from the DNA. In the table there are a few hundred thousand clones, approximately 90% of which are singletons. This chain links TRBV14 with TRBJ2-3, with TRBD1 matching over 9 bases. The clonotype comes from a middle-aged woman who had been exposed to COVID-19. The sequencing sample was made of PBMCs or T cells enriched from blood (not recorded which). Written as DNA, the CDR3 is TGTGCCAGCAGCCCCATAGGACAGGGGATCACAGATACGCAGTATTTT. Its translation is CASSPIGQGITDTQYF.